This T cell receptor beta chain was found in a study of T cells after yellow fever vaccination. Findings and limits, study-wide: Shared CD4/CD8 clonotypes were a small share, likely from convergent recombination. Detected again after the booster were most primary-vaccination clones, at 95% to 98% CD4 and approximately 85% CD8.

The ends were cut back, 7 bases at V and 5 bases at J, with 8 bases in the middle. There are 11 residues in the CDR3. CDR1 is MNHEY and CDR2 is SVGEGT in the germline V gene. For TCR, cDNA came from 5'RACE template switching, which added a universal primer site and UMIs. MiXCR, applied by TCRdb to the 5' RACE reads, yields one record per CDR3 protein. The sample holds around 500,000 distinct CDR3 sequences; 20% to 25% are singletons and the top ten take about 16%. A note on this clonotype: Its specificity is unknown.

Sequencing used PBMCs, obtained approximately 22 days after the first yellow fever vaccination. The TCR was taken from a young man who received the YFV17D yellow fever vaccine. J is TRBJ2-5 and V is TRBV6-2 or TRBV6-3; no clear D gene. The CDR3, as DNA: TGTGCCAGCATATACCGGGAGACCCAGTACTTC. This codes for CASIYRETQYF.